The 6 T cell receptor beta chains below were found in one sample sequenced in a study of control samples from healthy donors and cancer patients. TCRdb's copy holds only in-frame clones and misses some; the assay was immunoSEQ multiplex PCR. The sample carries some 13,000 clones, approximately 77% recorded once. The sample consisted of formalin-fixed, paraffin-embedded tissue. The receptors were gathered from a male donor with melanoma.

The chain links TRBV7-2 to TRBJ1-5; possible D gene TRBD1, 6 bases. V dropped 1 base and J dropped 6 bases, with 13 bases sitting between them. The CDR3 has 15 amino acids. Germline V CDR1 and CDR2: SGHTA, FQGNSA. CDR3 residues: CASSLGQALGQPQHF. In DNA form, the CDR3 reads TGTGCCAGCAGCTTAGGACAGGCCCTGGGTCAGCCCCAGCATTTT.

The chain employs TRBV19 and TRBJ1-3; D is unresolved. Per the germline V gene, CDR1 is LNHDA and CDR2 is SQIVND (reference sequence). Deletions cut 8 bases from V and 0 bases from J, with 14 bases between. This CDR3 contains 15 residues. CDR3 protein: CASVFGRSSGNTIYF. CDR3 nucleotide sequence: TGTGCCAGTGTTTTTGGACGGAGCTCTGGAAACACCATATATTTT.

Only a few counts were recorded for this clone. The chain combines TRBV5-6 with TRBJ1-3; D may be TRBD1 (6 bases). Trimming shortened V by 1 base and J by 4 bases, and 12 bases separated the two germline ends. Germline CDR1 is SGHDT and CDR2 is YYEEEE. The CDR3 covers 15 residues. The CDR3 DNA reads as TGTGCCAGCAGCTTGAGGTCCAGGGGAGGAAACACCATATATTTT. Its protein product is CASSLRSRGGNTIYF.

The chain carries TRBV27 and TRBJ1-6; 8 bases agree with TRBD1. The CDR3 is made up of 18 amino acids. Losses at the gene ends were 3 bases for V and 0 bases for J; bases not matched to a gene: 7. Germline V CDR1 and CDR2: MNHEY, SMNVEV (reference sequence). CDR3 region: CASSFSQGARSYNSPLHF. The CDR3, as DNA: TGTGCCAGCAGTTTCTCCCAGGGGGCGCGCTCCTATAATTCACCCCTCCACTTT.

This clone occurred a few times. The J gene is TRBJ1-5, the V gene TRBV6-1; 8 bases map to TRBD1. Trimming at V came to 4 bases and at J to 0 bases, leaving 8 bases not matched to a gene. The CDR3 is made up of 17 amino acids. Germline V gene data show CDR1 as MNHNS and CDR2 as SASEGT. CDR3 sequence: CASSASGQANSNQPQHF. DNA of the CDR3: TGTGCCAGCAGTGCCTCGGGACAGGCTAATAGCAATCAGCCCCAGCATTTT.

This rearrangement joins TRBV10-2 to TRBJ2-2, with 9 bases lining up with TRBD2. Germline V gene sequence: CDR1 WSHSY, CDR2 SAAADI. Trimming at V came to 3 bases and at J to 6 bases, leaving 11 bases not matched to a gene. The CDR3 contains 17 residues. CDR3 DNA sequence: TGCGCCAGCAGTGACTGGCGGGGGGGCCTCCAGGCCGGGGAGCTGTTTTTT. Encoded protein: CASSDWRGGLQAGELFF.